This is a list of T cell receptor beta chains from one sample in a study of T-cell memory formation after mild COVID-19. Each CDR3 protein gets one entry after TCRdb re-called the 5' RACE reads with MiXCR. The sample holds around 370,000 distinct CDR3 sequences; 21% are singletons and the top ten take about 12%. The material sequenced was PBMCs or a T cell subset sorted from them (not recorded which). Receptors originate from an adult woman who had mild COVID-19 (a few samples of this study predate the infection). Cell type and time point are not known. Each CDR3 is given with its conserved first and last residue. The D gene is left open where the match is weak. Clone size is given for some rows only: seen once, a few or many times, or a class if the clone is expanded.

DNA: TGTGCCAGCAGCGCGGGGGCCGCGGCAGATACGCAGTATTTT; CDR3: CASSAGAAADTQYF; J: TRBJ2-3; V: TRBV7-8; size: few; D: -
DNA: TGTGCCAGCAGCCTCCAATGGGGGGGCGCAACCAAAAACATTCAGTACTTC; CDR3: CASSLQWGGATKNIQYF; J: TRBJ2-4; V: TRBV7-9; size: few; D: -
DNA: TGTGCCATCTCGTCGTGGCTAGCGGGATGGGCCACAGATACGCAGTATTTT; CDR3: CAISSWLAGWATDTQYF; J: TRBJ2-3; V: TRBV12-3/TRBV12-4; size: few; D: TRBD2
DNA: TGTGCCACCAGTGATTTGGGTGACGGGGGGGCCCACCCTGAGCAGTTCTTC; CDR3: CATSDLGDGGAHPEQFF; J: TRBJ2-1; V: TRBV24-1; size: -; D: TRBD2
DNA: TGCGCCAGCAGCCAAGGGGTCCGCGACACCGGGGAGCTGTTTTTT; CDR3: CASSQGVRDTGELFF; J: TRBJ2-2; V: TRBV4-3; size: few; D: -
DNA: TGTGCCAGCATCCTAAGCGGGGGGGGCACAGATACGCAGTATTTT; CDR3: CASILSGGGTDTQYF; J: TRBJ2-3; V: TRBV6-6; size: few; D: TRBD2
DNA: TGTGCCAGCAGTTTAAGGGGCGGGCTAGCCAAAAACATTCAGTACTTC; CDR3: CASSLRGGLAKNIQYF; J: TRBJ2-4; V: TRBV12-3/TRBV12-4; size: -; D: -
DNA: TGTGCCAGCAGCTTGGGAGGGGAATTCACCGGGGAGCTGTTTTTT; CDR3: CASSLGGEFTGELFF; J: TRBJ2-2; V: TRBV5-5; size: few; D: -
DNA: TGTGCCAGCAGTTTAGCGAGGGTGGCAGACACAGATACGCAGTATTTT; CDR3: CASSLARVADTDTQYF; J: TRBJ2-3; V: TRBV12-3/TRBV12-4; size: -; D: -
DNA: TGTGCCTGGAGGGAGCGGGGGGGATCCTACGAGCAGTACTTC; CDR3: CAWRERGGSYEQYF; J: TRBJ2-7; V: TRBV30; size: -; D: TRBD2
DNA: TGCGCCAGCAGCTTGGGCGGGACAGCTGCTGGCTACACCTTC; CDR3: CASSLGGTAAGYTF; J: TRBJ1-2; V: TRBV5-1; size: -; D: TRBD1
DNA: TGTGCCAGCAGCTTGGGGGCGCCAGGGGGGACCCAGTACTTC; CDR3: CASSLGAPGGTQYF; J: TRBJ2-5; V: TRBV7-2; size: few; D: TRBD1
DNA: TGTGCCAGCTCATCCCGACAGGGAACTAGGAATCAGCCCCAGCATTTT; CDR3: CASSSRQGTRNQPQHF; J: TRBJ1-5; V: TRBV18; size: few; D: TRBD1
DNA: TGTGCCAGCAGCCTACGACTAGATACGCAGTATTTT; CDR3: CASSLRLDTQYF; J: TRBJ2-3; V: TRBV3-1; size: few; D: -
DNA: TGTGCCAGCGGCCGGGAACGCAATCAGCCCCAGCATTTT; CDR3: CASGRERNQPQHF; J: TRBJ1-5; V: TRBV6-5; size: -; D: -
DNA: TGCGCCAGCCGCCTTTCAGCTAGCGATAACACCGGGGAGCTGTTTTTT; CDR3: CASRLSASDNTGELFF; J: TRBJ2-2; V: TRBV5-1; size: -; D: -
DNA: TGTGCCAGCAGCGGGGCGGGGACCTCGAACACTGAAGCTTTCTTT; CDR3: CASSGAGTSNTEAFF; J: TRBJ1-1; V: TRBV5-4; size: few; D: -
DNA: TGTGCCAGCAGCCCCGATCCGGGGCTAGCGCCGGTCTACGAGCAGTACTTC; CDR3: CASSPDPGLAPVYEQYF; J: TRBJ2-7; V: TRBV7-2; size: -; D: -
DNA: TGTGCCAGCAGCTTAGGACTAGTAGGCCAAGAGACCCAGTACTTC; CDR3: CASSLGLVGQETQYF; J: TRBJ2-5; V: TRBV7-3; size: -; D: TRBD2
DNA: TGTGCCAGTAGTATTACGCAGGGGATGGGAGCTTTCTTT; CDR3: CASSITQGMGAFF; J: TRBJ1-1; V: TRBV19; size: once; D: -
DNA: TGCGCCAGCAGCTTGACAGACTCTGAAGCTTTCTTT; CDR3: CASSLTDSEAFF; J: TRBJ1-1; V: TRBV5-1; size: few; D: -
DNA: TGTGCCTGGAGTGTGTGGGCGGGGGGCAGCACAGATACGCAGTATTTT; CDR3: CAWSVWAGGSTDTQYF; J: TRBJ2-3; V: TRBV30; size: -; D: TRBD2
DNA: TGCGCCAGCAGCCAAGGAGGGGGTTTCGGTGGCTACACCTTC; CDR3: CASSQGGGFGGYTF; J: TRBJ1-2; V: TRBV4-1; size: many; D: -
DNA: TGTGCCAGCAGCGGCGGGACAGCGAACACTGAAGCTTTCTTT; CDR3: CASSGGTANTEAFF; J: TRBJ1-1; V: TRBV9; size: -; D: TRBD1
DNA: TGCGCCAGCAGCTTGGAGGCAGGGGGCTACACTGAAGCTTTCTTT; CDR3: CASSLEAGGYTEAFF; J: TRBJ1-1; V: TRBV5-1; size: -; D: TRBD1
DNA: TGCGCCAGCAGCTTGGCCGCGCCCACAGATACGCAGTATTTT; CDR3: CASSLAAPTDTQYF; J: TRBJ2-3; V: TRBV5-1; size: -; D: -
DNA: TGTGCCAGCAGTTACCGGGCTGCTGGAACTAATTCCTACGAGCAGTACTTC; CDR3: CASSYRAAGTNSYEQYF; J: TRBJ2-7; V: TRBV6-5; size: few; D: -
DNA: TGCGCCAGCAGCGTTAGCCGTGAGGATGAGCAGTTCTTC; CDR3: CASSVSREDEQFF; J: TRBJ2-1; V: TRBV5-1; size: few; D: -
DNA: TGTGCCAGCAGCTCAATATACGGGACGGGCATCTACGAGCAGTACTTC; CDR3: CASSSIYGTGIYEQYF; J: TRBJ2-7; V: TRBV7-9; size: few; D: -
DNA: TGTGCCAGCAGCTTCCGGGACAGAATCAACTCTGGGGCCAACGTCCTGACTTTC; CDR3: CASSFRDRINSGANVLTF; J: TRBJ2-6; V: TRBV5-6; size: -; D: TRBD1
DNA: TGTGCCAGCACGGTAGGGGGCCGTGGCACCGGGGAGCTGTTTTTT; CDR3: CASTVGGRGTGELFF; J: TRBJ2-2; V: TRBV12-3/TRBV12-4; size: -; D: TRBD1
DNA: TGTGCCAGCACCCCTGGGACAGGGGGGAGTCAGCCCCAGCATTTT; CDR3: CASTPGTGGSQPQHF; J: TRBJ1-5; V: TRBV27; size: few; D: TRBD1
DNA: TGTGCCAGCAGCTCTTATAGCGGGGGAAGCACCGGGGAGCTGTTTTTT; CDR3: CASSSYSGGSTGELFF; J: TRBJ2-2; V: TRBV7-2; size: few; D: TRBD2
DNA: TGTGCCACCAGGCGGGCTGAAAATTCACCCCTCCACTTT; CDR3: CATRRAENSPLHF; J: TRBJ1-6; V: TRBV24-1; size: -; D: -
DNA: TGTGCCACCAGTGACTGGGATAAATCAGATACGCAGTATTTT; CDR3: CATSDWDKSDTQYF; J: TRBJ2-3; V: TRBV24-1; size: few; D: -
DNA: TGTGCCATCAGTGAGATCGGGGGGACCAACAATCAGCCCCAGCATTTT; CDR3: CAISEIGGTNNQPQHF; J: TRBJ1-5; V: TRBV10-3; size: few; D: -
DNA: TGTGCCAGCAGCGCGACTAGGTCCGTTCAAGAGACCCAGTACTTC; CDR3: CASSATRSVQETQYF; J: TRBJ2-5; V: TRBV11-1; size: few; D: -
DNA: TGTGCCAGCAGCCTGAGACTAGCGGGGTCTCTTGAGCAGTTCTTC; CDR3: CASSLRLAGSLEQFF; J: TRBJ2-1; V: TRBV11-2; size: -; D: TRBD2
DNA: TGCGCCAGCAGCCAAGATCGACTAGCGGGGCGGGCTGAGCAGTTCTTC; CDR3: CASSQDRLAGRAEQFF; J: TRBJ2-1; V: TRBV4-1; size: -; D: TRBD2
DNA: TGCGCCAGCAGCAAGGGACAGTCCCCCAACGAGCAGTACTTC; CDR3: CASSKGQSPNEQYF; J: TRBJ2-7; V: TRBV5-1; size: -; D: TRBD1
DNA: TGTGCCAGCGACCGGAACACTGAAGCTTTCTTT; CDR3: CASDRNTEAFF; J: TRBJ1-1; V: TRBV6-6; size: few; D: -
DNA: TGTGCCACCGGGCAGGACGCCAGCACAGATACGCAGTATTTT; CDR3: CATGQDASTDTQYF; J: TRBJ2-3; V: TRBV24-1; size: few; D: -
DNA: TGCAGCGTCGACAGGGAAATCTCCTATGGCTACACCTTC; CDR3: CSVDREISYGYTF; J: TRBJ1-2; V: TRBV29-1; size: few; D: TRBD1
DNA: TGTGCCAGCAGAGGTTGGGAGGCCGCCACAGATACGCAGTATTTT; CDR3: CASRGWEAATDTQYF; J: TRBJ2-3; V: TRBV6-5; size: few; D: -
DNA: TGTGCCAGCAGCTTGATCCCCTCCTCCTACGAGCAGTACTTC; CDR3: CASSLIPSSYEQYF; J: TRBJ2-7; V: TRBV5-5; size: few; D: -
DNA: TGTGCCAGCAGCTTATTAGGACGGAGTGAGTGGGGAAATGTCTTC; CDR3: CASSLLGRSEWGNVF; J: TRBJ1-2; V: TRBV7-9; size: -; D: -
DNA: TGTGCCAGTAGCCCCCGGACGTCGAGGGATTCACCCCTCCACTTT; CDR3: CASSPRTSRDSPLHF; J: TRBJ1-6; V: TRBV19; size: -; D: -
DNA: TGCAGTGCTAGAGAGTGGGAGGGACTAGCCTACAATGAGCAGTTCTTC; CDR3: CSAREWEGLAYNEQFF; J: TRBJ2-1; V: TRBV20-1; size: -; D: TRBD2
DNA: TGTGCCAGCAGCCCCCTTAGCGGGGGGCGCTCGCAGTATTTT; CDR3: CASSPLSGGRSQYF; J: TRBJ2-3; V: TRBV3-1; size: -; D: TRBD2
DNA: TGTGCCAGCCGAAAAGGGATCGCGGTTACTAGCACAGATACGCAGTATTTT; CDR3: CASRKGIAVTSTDTQYF; J: TRBJ2-3; V: TRBV6-1; size: -; D: -
DNA: TGTGCCACCAGCATAGACAGGGGCGGCTATGGCTACACCTTC; CDR3: CATSIDRGGYGYTF; J: TRBJ1-2; V: TRBV15; size: few; D: TRBD1
DNA: TGTGCCAGCAGCGTATATAGCGATGAGCAGTTCTTC; CDR3: CASSVYSDEQFF; J: TRBJ2-1; V: TRBV9; size: -; D: -